This entry describes one T cell receptor beta chain. This sample is drawn from a study of beta chain features in type 1 diabetes. Study information: Cell yields, age and gender were similar between patients and healthy donors. All samples yielded some 100,000,000 examined sorted cells.

What was sequenced were expressed TCRB transcripts, since all of the isolated RNA had been reverse transcribed. Clones were sequenced by immunoSEQ multiplex PCR, and TCRdb holds only the in-frame ones, with some missing. The sample records 400,000 to 550,000 clones, approximately 10% being singletons. The CDR3 is 19 residues long. Germline-derived CDR1 and CDR2 are GTSNPN and SVGIG (reference sequence). Losses at the gene ends were 3 bases for V and 0 bases for J; bases not matched to a gene: 14. Sorting of CD4+ naive, central memory, regulatory and stem cell-like memory cells was performed via CD45RO/CCR7/CD25/CD127/CD95/CD27. Sort purity for all populations was recorded as exceeding 98%.

The origin of this receptor is a young woman in good health. The chain links TRBV30 to TRBJ2-6; 7 bases are a match to TRBD1. Sequenced: naive CD4+ T cells from blood. CDR3 bases: TGTGCCTGGAGGGTTTGGCAGGGGGATTCCAGCTCTGGGGCCAACGTCCTGACTTTC. The encoded protein is CAWRVWQGDSSSGANVLTF.